These T cell receptor beta chains were read from a single sample in a study of blood T cells in healthy people across ages. Using its own MiXCR run on the 5' RACE reads, TCRdb lists one record per CDR3 protein. The sample yields fewer than 800,000 distinct CDR3 sequences, less than 40% seen once. The sequencing input was blood. The receptor set was obtained from a woman older than 75 in good health. The CDR3 runs from the conserved cysteine through the conserved F or W. The order of the fields is D gene, J gene, CDR3 length, clone size, V gene, CDR3 DNA, CDR3 protein. D genes are given only for firm matches. For some rows the clone size is stated as once, few or many, or as a class when expanded; others skip it.

d_gene: .; j_gene: TRBJ2-1; len: 13; abundance: many; v_gene: TRBV7-8; CDR3nt: TGTGCCAGCAGCTTAATGCTTTACAATGAGCAGTTCTTC; CDR3aa: CASSLMLYNEQFF
d_gene: TRBD2; j_gene: TRBJ2-1; len: 15; abundance: many; v_gene: TRBV5-1; CDR3nt: TGCGCCAGCAGCTTGGTGGGACTAGCGGCTAATGAGCAGTTCTTC; CDR3aa: CASSLVGLAANEQFF
d_gene: .; j_gene: TRBJ2-1; len: 16; abundance: many; v_gene: TRBV18; CDR3nt: TGTGCCAGCTCACCAGGCGAGCGGAGCTCCTACAATGAGCAGTTCTTC; CDR3aa: CASSPGERSSYNEQFF
d_gene: .; j_gene: TRBJ2-7; len: 13; abundance: .; v_gene: TRBV21-1; CDR3nt: TGTGCCAGCAGCAGTAGCTCCTACAATGAGCAGTACTTC; CDR3aa: CASSSSSYNEQYF
d_gene: .; j_gene: TRBJ2-3; len: 13; abundance: few; v_gene: TRBV2; CDR3nt: TGTGCCAGCAGCCCTAATGACCGGGATACGCAGTATTTT; CDR3aa: CASSPNDRDTQYF
d_gene: .; j_gene: TRBJ1-2; len: 14; abundance: many; v_gene: TRBV20-1; CDR3nt: TGCAGTGCTAGAGGGGATCTCGCCCACTATGGCTACACCTTC; CDR3aa: CSARGDLAHYGYTF
d_gene: .; j_gene: TRBJ2-7; len: 15; abundance: few; v_gene: TRBV12-3/TRBV12-4; CDR3nt: TGTGCCAGCAGTCCCGAGGCAGGGGGGCCCTACGAGCAGTACTTC; CDR3aa: CASSPEAGGPYEQYF
d_gene: .; j_gene: TRBJ2-1; len: 11; abundance: .; v_gene: TRBV5-1; CDR3nt: TGCGCCAGCAGCCCCGATCATGAGCAGTTCTTC; CDR3aa: CASSPDHEQFF
d_gene: TRBD1; j_gene: TRBJ2-4; len: 16; abundance: few; v_gene: TRBV3-1; CDR3nt: TGTGCCAGCAGCCAAGTGCACAGGGGGGCCAAAAACATTCAGTACTTC; CDR3aa: CASSQVHRGAKNIQYF
d_gene: TRBD1; j_gene: TRBJ2-5; len: 14; abundance: .; v_gene: TRBV20-1; CDR3nt: TGCAGTGCTAGGGGACAGAAAAGGGCCTACGGGCAGTACTTC; CDR3aa: CSARGQKRAYGQYF
d_gene: TRBD1; j_gene: TRBJ2-7; len: 14; abundance: many; v_gene: TRBV14; CDR3nt: TGTGCCAGCAGCCAAAGGGGACAGGGTCTCGAGCAGTACTTC; CDR3aa: CASSQRGQGLEQYF